This TCR beta chain was sequenced during a study of blood T cell repertoires in COVID-19. About the research overall: Samples of COVID-19 (acute and convalescent) were obtained from the United States, Italy and Spain. T cells, B-cell-depleted T cells, or PBMCs provided the cDNA or gDNA that served as material.

V lost 4 bases to trimming and J lost 8 bases; unmatched junction nucleotides: 4. The CDR3 has 13 amino acids. Germline-derived CDR1 and CDR2 are LGHDT and YNNKEL (reference sequence). In the original analysis: Reference gene primer amplification in the assay estimated nucleated cell counts. Profiling relied on immunoSEQ multiplex PCR, and the TCRdb table lists in-frame clones only, not all of them. The V and J calls and the clone size are those of that table, but D and trimming were determined from the DNA. The sample carries around 100,000 clones, about 86% recorded once. The clonotype originates from a human donor in a cohort sampled during active COVID-19. Sample: peripheral blood. This chain links TRBV3-1 (or the pseudogene TRBV3-2) with TRBJ1-2, with 10 nucleotides matching TRBD1. This CDR3 is CASSPWTGGGYTF. The DNA of the CDR3 is TGTGCCAGCAGCCCATGGACAGGGGGAGGCTACACCTTC.